The rows below give T cell receptor beta chains drawn from one sample of a study of long-term antiretroviral therapy in people with HIV. TCRdb's table, derived via immunoSEQ multiplex PCR, lists solely in-frame clones and lacks some. This sample yields about 33,000 clones, of which 65% to 80% are seen a single time; under 8.5% belongs to the top ten. Sequences were derived from unsorted PBMCs, sampled 2 years after starting antiretroviral therapy. These receptors came from a woman in her forties or fifties with HIV. Both conserved end residues are part of each CDR3. D genes are given only for firm matches. Size values are once, few and many counts, or a class for expanded clones, and some rows have none.

J gene,D gene,clone size,V gene,CDR3 DNA,CDR3 protein
TRBJ1-6,NA,NA,TRBV6-4,TGTGCCAGCAGTGTTGGGCGATATAATTCACCCCTCCACTTT,CASSVGRYNSPLHF
TRBJ2-3,TRBD1,NA,TRBV7-8,TGTGCCAGCAGCTCACAGGGGGCTGCAGATACGCAGTATTTT,CASSSQGAADTQYF
TRBJ2-5,TRBD1,NA,TRBV5-5,TGTGCCAGCAGCTCACCTAACAGGGGGCAAGAGACCCAGTACTTC,CASSSPNRGQETQYF
TRBJ2-2,NA,NA,TRBV5-1,TGCGCCAGCAGCTTGTCAGGGATTGGCACCGGGGAGCTGTTTTTT,CASSLSGIGTGELFF
TRBJ2-3,NA,NA,TRBV29-1,TGCAGCGTTCGCAGGGATCCAGATACGCAGTATTTT,CSVRRDPDTQYF
TRBJ2-1,TRBD2,NA,TRBV19,TGTGCCAGTACCAACGACGGGGGTTTGGCGGGGGGGCAACAGTTCTTC,CASTNDGGLAGGQQFF
TRBJ1-4,TRBD1,NA,TRBV14,TGTGCCAGCAGCCAGGCCGGGACAGGGTACGAAAAACTGTTTTTT,CASSQAGTGYEKLFF
TRBJ1-1,TRBD1,NA,TRBV6-6,TGTGCCAGCAGTTACGGTGACAGGGCGAACACTGAAGCTTTCTTT,CASSYGDRANTEAFF
TRBJ1-4,NA,NA,TRBV20-1,TGCAGTGCTCAGGGGTTGGGAAAACTGTTTTTT,CSAQGLGKLFF
TRBJ2-3,NA,once,TRBV9,TGTGCCAGCAGCGCGACTACAGGGTATAAGGCAGATACGCAGTATTTT,CASSATTGYKADTQYF
TRBJ2-2,TRBD2,NA,TRBV6-5,TGTGCCAGCAGTTACTCGCCAGCGGGGCACACCGGGGAGCTGTTTTTT,CASSYSPAGHTGELFF
TRBJ2-2,TRBD2,NA,TRBV12-5,TGTGCTAGTGGACTAGCGGGGGGAGAGACCGGGGAGCTGTTTTTT,CASGLAGGETGELFF
TRBJ2-2,NA,NA,TRBV6-5,TGTGCCAGCTACCGGGGTGGGGCCGGGGAGCTGTTTTTT,CASYRGGAGELFF
TRBJ2-3,NA,NA,TRBV21-1,TGTGCCAGCAGCATGGCTAGCGGACCTTCTAGCACAGATACGCAGTATTTT,CASSMASGPSSTDTQYF
TRBJ1-6,NA,NA,TRBV30,TGTGCCTGGAGTGTGGTTGGGACGGCGAGTAATTCACCCCTCCACTTT,CAWSVVGTASNSPLHF
TRBJ2-2,NA,NA,TRBV18,TGTGCCAGCTCACCACGTAGCCCCCTTACCGGGGAGCTGTTTTTT,CASSPRSPLTGELFF
TRBJ2-3,TRBD2,NA,TRBV19,TGTGCCAGTAGCCGGACTAGTAGCACAGATACGCAGTATTTT,CASSRTSSTDTQYF
TRBJ1-1,TRBD1,NA,TRBV18,TGTGCCAGCTCACCAACACAGGGGGCTGGGACTGAAGCTTTCTTT,CASSPTQGAGTEAFF
TRBJ2-2,TRBD2,NA,TRBV7-3,TGTGCCAGCAGCTTAATACAAGCGGGGGGGTACACCGGGGAGCTGTTTTTT,CASSLIQAGGYTGELFF
TRBJ1-5,TRBD1,NA,TRBV11-3,TGTGCCAGCCGGACAGGGATGCAGGTGAGGAATCAGCCCCAGCATTTT,CASRTGMQVRNQPQHF
TRBJ2-6,NA,NA,TRBV5-1,TGCGCCAGCAGCGGAGGCGCTACGAGCTCTGGGGCCAACGTCCTGACTTTC,CASSGGATSSGANVLTF
TRBJ2-6,NA,NA,TRBV4-1,TGCGCCAGCAGCCCCCCGGGCAACTCTGGGGCCAACGTCCTGACTTTC,CASSPPGNSGANVLTF
TRBJ2-2,NA,NA,TRBV5-1,TGCGCCAGCAGCTTGACAGGGAACACCGGGGAGCTGTTTTTT,CASSLTGNTGELFF
TRBJ1-2,TRBD1,once,TRBV19,TGTGCCAGTAGTCCTGAGGGACAGGGGGGCAACTATGGCTACACCTTC,CASSPEGQGGNYGYTF
TRBJ2-1,TRBD2,NA,TRBV5-1,TGCGCCAGCAGCTATATAGCGGGGGCCAACAATGAGCAGTTCTTC,CASSYIAGANNEQFF
TRBJ1-2,NA,once,TRBV6-1,TGTGCCAGCAGCTCACCACTCCGGGCTCCCAACGGCTACACCTTC,CASSSPLRAPNGYTF
TRBJ1-2,TRBD1,NA,TRBV30,TGTGCCTGGAGTCTACGGGACAGGGGACACTATGGCTACACCTTC,CAWSLRDRGHYGYTF
TRBJ1-2,NA,NA,TRBV2,TGTGCCAGCAGTGAGGAGGGGAGGGGTCTACATGGCTACACCTTC,CASSEEGRGLHGYTF
TRBJ1-1,NA,NA,TRBV19,TGTGCCAGTAGTATTTTTGGGGGGAACACTGAAGCTTTCTTT,CASSIFGGNTEAFF
TRBJ2-3,TRBD2,NA,TRBV10-3,TGTGCCATTCGATATGAGGGACTAGCGGGGGGAATTTGGACAGATACGCAGTATTTT,CAIRYEGLAGGIWTDTQYF
TRBJ2-7,NA,once,TRBV2,TGTGCCACCGTTCGCAGGGGCCCGAGCTCCTACGAGCAGTACTTC,CATVRRGPSSYEQYF
TRBJ1-5,NA,few,TRBV4-1,TGCGCCAGCAGCCAGGGGGACGGAAATAGCAATCAGCCCCAGCATTTT,CASSQGDGNSNQPQHF
TRBJ1-1,TRBD1,NA,TRBV14,TGTGCCAGCAGCCGGACAGGGATGAACACTGAAGCTTTCTTT,CASSRTGMNTEAFF
TRBJ2-7,TRBD1,NA,TRBV9,TGTGCCAGCAGCTCCCGGGACAGTTCCTACGAGCAGTACTTC,CASSSRDSSYEQYF
TRBJ1-5,TRBD1,NA,TRBV28,TGTGCCAGCAGCTCCAACAGGGGCGGCCAGCCCCAGCATTTT,CASSSNRGGQPQHF
TRBJ2-7,TRBD2,few,TRBV2,TGTGCCAGCAGTTCCCTAGCGGGGGTCACCTACGAGCAGTACTTC,CASSSLAGVTYEQYF
TRBJ1-1,NA,NA,TRBV6-6,TGTGCCAGCAGTTACTACCCGGGAGGAACTGAAGCTTTCTTT,CASSYYPGGTEAFF
TRBJ2-3,NA,NA,TRBV5-1,TGCGCCAGCAGCTACGAGACAGATACGCAGTATTTT,CASSYETDTQYF
TRBJ1-3,NA,NA,TRBV6-5,TGTGCCAGCAGCCTGAAGAGCGCTGGAAACACCATATATTTT,CASSLKSAGNTIYF
TRBJ2-5,NA,few,TRBV7-9,TGTGCCAGCAGCAGGACCGAGTGGGAGACCCAGTACTTC,CASSRTEWETQYF
TRBJ1-2,TRBD1,few,TRBV30,TGTGCCTGGGCGATTACACAGGGGTGGAACTATGGCTACACCTTC,CAWAITQGWNYGYTF
TRBJ1-2,TRBD1,NA,TRBV6-5,TGTGCCAGCAGCAAAGACAGGGGTAACTATGGCTACACCTTC,CASSKDRGNYGYTF
TRBJ2-2,TRBD2,NA,TRBV13,TGTGCCAGCAGCCTGACTAGCGGTGACACCGGGGAGCTGTTTTTT,CASSLTSGDTGELFF
TRBJ2-3,TRBD1,NA,TRBV6-6,TGTGCCAGCAGTTCCGGGACAGGGGGCAAAGATACGCAGTATTTT,CASSSGTGGKDTQYF